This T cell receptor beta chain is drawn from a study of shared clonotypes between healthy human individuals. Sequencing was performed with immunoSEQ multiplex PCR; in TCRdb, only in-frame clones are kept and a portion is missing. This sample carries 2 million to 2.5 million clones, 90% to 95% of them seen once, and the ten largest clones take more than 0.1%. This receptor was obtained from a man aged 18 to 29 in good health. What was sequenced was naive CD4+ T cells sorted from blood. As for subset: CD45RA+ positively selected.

CDR3 DNA sequence: TGTGCCACCAGCTCCTTGACAGGCTACACTGAAGCTTTCTTT. Protein sequence: CATSSLTGYTEAFF. J is TRBJ1-1 and V is TRBV15; perhaps TRBD1 as D (6 bases). The ends were cut back, 5 bases at V and 3 bases at J, with 13 bases in the middle. The CDR3 is 14 amino acids. The V gene's germline CDR1 is LNHNV and CDR2 YYDKDF (reference sequence).